This T cell receptor (beta chain) was observed in a study of blood T cell repertoires in COVID-19. The length of the CDR3 is 12 residues. Trimming took 5 bases from V and 6 from J, leaving 9 bases between them. CDR1 is SGHTA, CDR2 FQGNSA, per germline. The method was immunoSEQ multiplex PCR; TCRdb's version includes in-frame clones alone and lacks a portion of them. This sample has over 250,000 clones, with about nine tenths found just once. This receptor was identified in a woman in her 30s who had recovered from COVID-19. This rearrangement joins TRBV7-2 to TRBJ2-3, with D possibly being TRBD2 (5 bases). The sample comprised PBMCs or T cells enriched from blood (not recorded which). CDR3 loop: CASSPQRDTQYF. As DNA, the CDR3 is TGTGCCAGCAGCCCCCAGCGGGATACGCAGTATTTT.